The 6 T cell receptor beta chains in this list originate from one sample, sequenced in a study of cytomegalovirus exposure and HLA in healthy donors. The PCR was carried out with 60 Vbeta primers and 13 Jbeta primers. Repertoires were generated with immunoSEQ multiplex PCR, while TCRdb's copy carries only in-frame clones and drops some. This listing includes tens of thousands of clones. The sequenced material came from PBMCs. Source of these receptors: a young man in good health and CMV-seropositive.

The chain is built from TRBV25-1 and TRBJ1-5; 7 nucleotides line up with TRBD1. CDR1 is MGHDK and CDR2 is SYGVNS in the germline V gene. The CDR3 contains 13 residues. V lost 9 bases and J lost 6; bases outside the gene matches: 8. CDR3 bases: TGTGCCAGTCTTGTAGGGGGCAGTCAGCCCCAGCATTTT. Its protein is CASLVGGSQPQHF.

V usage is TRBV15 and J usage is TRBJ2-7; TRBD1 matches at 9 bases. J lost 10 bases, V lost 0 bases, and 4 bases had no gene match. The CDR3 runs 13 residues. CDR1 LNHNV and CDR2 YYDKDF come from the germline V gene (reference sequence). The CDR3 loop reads CATSREPGQGQYF. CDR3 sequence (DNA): TGTGCCACCAGCAGAGAGCCGGGACAGGGTCAGTACTTC.

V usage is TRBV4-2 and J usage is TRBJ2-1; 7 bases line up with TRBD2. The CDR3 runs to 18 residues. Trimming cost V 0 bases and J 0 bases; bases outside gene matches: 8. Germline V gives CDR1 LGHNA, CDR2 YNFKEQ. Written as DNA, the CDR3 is TGTGCCAGCAGCCAAGAGGTCGGGACTACCAACTCCTACAATGAGCAGTTCTTC. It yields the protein CASSQEVGTTNSYNEQFF.

CDR3 DNA sequence: TGTGCTAGTGACCCGACAGGGTATAATATAGAGCCCCAGCATTTT. This encodes CASDPTGYNIEPQHF. V is TRBV12-5 and J is TRBJ1-5; 7 bases are shared with TRBD1. Germline V gives CDR1 LGHNT, CDR2 FRNRAP. J was trimmed by 8 bases and V by 7 bases; bases with no gene match: 14. The CDR3 covers 15 residues.

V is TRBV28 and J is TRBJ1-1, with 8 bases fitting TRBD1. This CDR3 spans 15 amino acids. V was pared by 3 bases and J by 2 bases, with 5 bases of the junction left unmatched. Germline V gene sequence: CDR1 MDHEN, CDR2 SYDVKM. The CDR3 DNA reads TGTGCCAGCAGTTTGGTCAGGGGGCGTAACACTGAAGCTTTCTTT. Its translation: CASSLVRGRNTEAFF. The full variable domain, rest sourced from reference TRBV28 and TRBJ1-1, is DVKVTQSSRYLVKRTGEKVFLECVQDMDHENMFWYRQDPGLGLRLIYFSYDVKMKEKGDIPEGYSVSREKKERFSLILESASTNQTSMYLCASSLVRGRNTEAFFGQGTRLTVV.

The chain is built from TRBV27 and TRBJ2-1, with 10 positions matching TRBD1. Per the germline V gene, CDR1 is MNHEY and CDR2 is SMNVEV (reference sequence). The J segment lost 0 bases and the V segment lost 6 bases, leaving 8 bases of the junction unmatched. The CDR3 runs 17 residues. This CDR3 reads CASSPGQGTSSYNEQFF. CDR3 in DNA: TGTGCCAGCAGCCCGGGACAGGGGACAAGCTCCTACAATGAGCAGTTCTTC.